The 23 T cell receptor beta chains given below trace back to one sample, sequenced in a study of graft-versus-host responses after intestinal transplantation (dated by TCRdb to the early 2020s). Interpreted using the paper, the time point label stands for: cells obtained before transplantation from donor or recipient. Library creation used the immunoSEQ multiplex PCR assay. This is the immuneACCESS table as TCRdb keeps it, with only in-frame sequences that have V and J called. A part of the clones is gone; compared with another copy, unresolved V genes explain less than half, and the rest is unexplained. The sample includes about 130,000 clones, with 90% to 95% observed a single time. The leading ten clones occupy roughly 0.15% of the sample. No antigen has been identified for these receptors. Sequencing was performed on unstimulated CD4+ T cells sorted from spleen or lymph node cells, taken before intestinal transplant. These receptors all stem from a human donor who received an intestinal transplant.

The chain uses TRBV7-9 and TRBJ1-2; 9 positions match TRBD1. Germline CDR1 SEHNR, CDR2 FQNEAQ (reference sequence). V lost 2 bases to trimming and J lost 8 bases; unmatched junction nucleotides: 6. There are 14 residues in the CDR3. CDR3 DNA sequence: TGTGCCAGCAGCTTACTACAGGGGGCGCGAGGCTACACCTTC. This translates into CASSLLQGARGYTF.

This chain uses TRBV11-2 with TRBJ2-7; 8 bases fit TRBD2. Germline values: CDR1 SGHAT, CDR2 FQNNGV. V was clipped by 3 bases and J by 0 bases; unmatched bases: 1. This CDR3 has 14 residues. CDR3 residues: CASSLTSDSYEQYF. The CDR3 DNA reads TGTGCCAGCAGCTTGACTAGCGACTCCTACGAGCAGTACTTC.

The chain recombines TRBV6-1 with TRBJ1-1; the D is unclear. Germline CDR1 and CDR2: MNHNS and SASEGT. Trimming took off 2 bases at V and 2 bases at J, with 9 bases between the two ends. This CDR3 region has 14 residues. CDR3 bases: TGTGCCAGCAGTGAACGTTTGAGAAACACTGAAGCTTTCTTT. Protein: CASSERLRNTEAFF.

Note on this clone: The limits of the CDR3 on the DNA are not certain, so only TCRdb's listed CDR3 is given. This chain links TRBV21-1 with TRBJ2-2. TRBV21-1 is tagged as a pseudogene. The CDR3 length equals 17 residues, ends included. CDR3 loop: CASSSWGWGALGGELFF.

The J gene is TRBJ2-5, the V gene TRBV2, with 11 bases aligning to TRBD2. Germline lookup yields CDR1 SNHLY and CDR2 FYNNEI. V gave up 10 bases and J gave up 2 bases; unmatched junction bases: 6. This CDR3 contains 14 residues. The CDR3 bases are TGTGCCAACTCTCTAGCGGGGGGACAAGAGACCCAGTACTTC. Amino acids: CANSLAGGQETQYF. The full variable domain, its missing parts supplied by reference TRBV2 and TRBJ2-5, is EPEVTQTPSHQVTQMGQEVILRCVPISNHLYFYWYRQILGQKVEFLVSFYNNEISEKSEIFDDQFSVERPDGSNFTLKIRSTKLEDSAMYFCANSLAGGQETQYFGPGTRLLVL.

The rearrangement links TRBV19 to TRBJ1-6; TRBD1 agrees at 8 bases. Trimming removed 1 base from V and 10 bases from J; junction bases left unmatched: 9. The CDR3 covers 16 residues. CDR1 LNHDA and CDR2 SQIVND come from the germline V gene (reference sequence). CDR3 protein: CASSIVGDRRISPLHF. As DNA, the CDR3 is TGTGCCAGTAGTATAGTCGGGGACAGGCGGATCTCACCCCTCCACTTT. The whole variable domain, remainder taken from reference TRBV19 and TRBJ1-6, is DGGITQSPKYLFRKEGQNVTLSCEQNLNHDAMYWYRQDPGQGLRLIYYSQIVNDFQKGDIAEGYSVSREKKESFPLTVTSAQKNPTAFYLCASSIVGDRRISPLHFGNGTRLTVT.

The V call is TRBV27, the J call TRBJ1-1; D is uncertain. CDR3 length equals 14 residues. The germline gives CDR1 MNHEY, CDR2 SMNVEV (reference sequence). V was pared by 4 bases and J by 2 bases, with 11 bases between. CDR3 region: CASSSLRINTEAFF. In nucleotides, the CDR3 is TGTGCCAGCAGTTCTTTACGGATCAACACTGAAGCTTTCTTT.

The chain recombines TRBV7-9 with TRBJ2-1, with TRBD2 matching over 9 bases. Germline CDR1 reads SEHNR; CDR2 reads FQNEAQ (reference sequence). The CDR3 is 16 residues long. Germline trimming cut 1 base from V and 10 bases from J; bases unmatched to any gene: 11. For the CDR3, the DNA is TGTGCCAGCAGCTTAGGGGAGGGGTTAGCGGGGGAGGAGCAGTTCTTC. It codes for CASSLGEGLAGEEQFF.

The chain is built from TRBV11-3 and TRBJ2-5, with a tentative D call TRBD2 (6 bases). The CDR3 length is 18 residues. From germline, CDR1 is SGHNT and CDR2 YENEEA. V lost 4 bases to trimming and J lost 5 bases, with 26 bases between them. CDR3 coding DNA: TGTGCCAGCAGCTCCTACCGCCAGGCGGCGGGGCGAGTTGAGACCCAGTACTTC. Translating gives CASSSYRQAAGRVETQYF.

This clone was recorded only once. The rearrangement joins TRBV30 to TRBJ2-3; possible D gene TRBD2, 6 bases. This CDR3 has 14 residues. V dropped 1 base and J dropped 2 bases, with 10 bases sitting between them. From germline, CDR1 is GTSNPN and CDR2 SVGIG (reference sequence). The CDR3 sequence: CAWSEAGFTDTQYF. As DNA, the CDR3 is TGTGCCTGGAGTGAGGCGGGGTTCACAGATACGCAGTATTTT.

The chain employs TRBV10-1 and TRBJ1-4; TRBD1 might be the D (6 bases). The germline V and J ends were trimmed by 3 bases and 3 bases, with 11 bases remaining between them. Germline V gives CDR1 WNHNN, CDR2 SYGVQD (reference sequence). The CDR3 runs to 15 residues. CDR3 amino acids: CASSDGGTANEKLFF. The CDR3 nucleotides read TGCGCCAGCAGTGATGGGGGCACGGCTAATGAAAAACTGTTTTTT.

V gene TRBV7-9 combines with J gene TRBJ2-3; D may correspond to TRBD1 or TRBD2 (5 bases each). Germline CDR1 and CDR2: SEHNR and FQNEAQ (reference sequence). CDR3 size: 17 residues. V was trimmed by 8 bases and J by 2 bases, leaving 23 bases between them. The CDR3 sequence: CASRVSRGHGATDTQYF. The CDR3, as DNA: TGTGCCAGCCGCGTTTCACGGGGTCACGGGGCCACAGATACGCAGTATTTT.

The chain couples TRBV7-3 to TRBJ1-6; no clear D. CDR3 length: 15 amino acids. The V gene lost 1 base and the J gene lost 3 bases, with 7 bases spanning the gap. Germline values: CDR1 SGHTA, CDR2 FQGTGA. DNA for the CDR3: TGTGCCAGCAGCTTAAGGACTTTCTATAATTCACCCCTCCACTTT. It codes for CASSLRTFYNSPLHF.

The table lists this clone with a count of one. The gene calls are TRBV7-6 and TRBJ2-3, with TRBD2 identical over 14 bases. CDR3 size: 15 residues. CDR1 is SGHVS, CDR2 FNYEAQ, per germline. J was trimmed by 6 bases and V by 5 bases; bases with no gene match: 4. The CDR3 protein is CASSQRLAGGDTQYF. DNA for the CDR3: TGTGCCAGCAGCCAGCGACTAGCGGGGGGGGATACGCAGTATTTT.

This clone occurred once. The V and J genes are TRBV30 and TRBJ1-2, with D perhaps TRBD1 (5 bases). CDR3 length: 12 amino acids. With 2 bases removed from V and 8 bases from J, the gap between germline ends came to 12 bases. The germline CDR1 and CDR2 sequences are GTSNPN and SVGIG (reference sequence). The DNA of the CDR3 is TGTGCCTGGAGTTCGCAGGGTGAAGGCTACACCTTC. Amino acid sequence: CAWSSQGEGYTF.

Here the CDR3 DNA reads TGTGCCAGCAGTTTTAACAGACTAGCGGGGATGGCAGATACGCAGTATTTT. Protein product: CASSFNRLAGMADTQYF. V is TRBV27 and J is TRBJ2-3, with TRBD2 matching 11 bases. The CDR3 consists of 17 residues. V was clipped by 3 bases and J by 4 bases; unmatched bases: 9. Germline V gives CDR1 MNHEY, CDR2 SMNVEV (reference sequence).

V gene TRBV5-1 combines with J gene TRBJ1-1; 8 nucleotides line up with TRBD1. The ends lost 0 bases at V and 12 bases at J; junction bases unmatched: 10. CDR3 length: 14 amino acids. Germline values: CDR1 SGHRS, CDR2 YFSETQ. The DNA for the CDR3 is TGCGCCAGCAGCTTGGAGGGTCACAGGGGGGTATCTTTCTTT. Its translation is CASSLEGHRGVSFF.

This clone appeared a few times. The chain employs TRBV9 and TRBJ1-5; D might be TRBD1 (6 bases). V lost 0 bases, J lost 2 bases, and 6 bases lay in between. The CDR3 has 14 amino acids. CDR1 and CDR2 from the germline V gene are SGDLS and YYNGEE. In nucleotides, the CDR3 is TGTGCCAGCAGCGTAGGGACAGGCAATCAGCCCCAGCATTTT. It codes for CASSVGTGNQPQHF.

The chain couples TRBV5-1 to TRBJ1-6; TRBD1 aligns across 7 bases. The CDR3 is 18 amino acids. V lost 7 bases, J lost 0 bases, and 13 bases stayed unmatched. Germline CDR1 SGHRS, CDR2 YFSETQ. In nucleotides, the CDR3 is TGCGCCAGCTCTCGGACAGGCCGAACTTACTCCTATAATTCACCCCTCCACTTT. Translated: CASSRTGRTYSYNSPLHF.

This chain uses TRBV19 with TRBJ1-3; D not resolved. The CDR3 length is 13 residues. Trimming pared 2 bases from V and 3 bases from J, leaving 5 bases between. Germline V gene sequence: CDR1 LNHDA, CDR2 SQIVND (reference sequence). Here the CDR3 reads CASSIFVGNTIYF. The CDR3, as DNA: TGTGCCAGTAGTATATTCGTTGGAAACACCATATATTTT.

The chain uses TRBV18 and TRBJ2-1, with D possibly being TRBD2 (6 bases). Trimming stripped 1 base from V and 0 bases from J, with 7 bases between. The germline V gene encodes CDR1 KGHSH and CDR2 LQKENI. The CDR3 runs 15 residues. The CDR3 loop reads CASSPRGLSYNEQFF. The CDR3 nucleotides read TGTGCCAGCTCACCACGGGGACTCTCCTACAATGAGCAGTTCTTC. Combining the CDR3 with reference TRBV18 and TRBJ2-1 gives the whole variable domain NAGVMQNPRHLVRRRGQEARLRCSPMKGHSHVYWYRQLPEEGLKFMVYLQKENIIDESGMPKERFSAEFPKEGPSILRIQQVVRGDSAAYFCASSPRGLSYNEQFFGPGTRLTVL.

The chain is built from TRBV7-9 and TRBJ1-1; perhaps TRBD1 as D (5 bases). This CDR3 spans 15 amino acids. Germline values: CDR1 SEHNR, CDR2 FQNEAQ (reference sequence). Deletions cut 6 bases from V and 1 base from J, with 15 bases between. The chain's CDR3 is CASRLLGLSNTEAFF. The CDR3 coding sequence is TGTGCCAGCAGACTCCTGGGACTTTCGAACACTGAAGCTTTCTTT.

CDR3 in amino acids: CASSGSFTDTQYF. The CDR3, as DNA: TGTGCCAGCAGTGGGTCCTTCACAGATACGCAGTATTTT. V usage is TRBV5-6 and J usage is TRBJ2-3; D not resolved. This CDR3 has 13 amino acids. Trimming pared 5 bases from V and 2 bases from J, leaving 9 bases between. Germline V gene data show CDR1 as SGHDT and CDR2 as YYEEEE.